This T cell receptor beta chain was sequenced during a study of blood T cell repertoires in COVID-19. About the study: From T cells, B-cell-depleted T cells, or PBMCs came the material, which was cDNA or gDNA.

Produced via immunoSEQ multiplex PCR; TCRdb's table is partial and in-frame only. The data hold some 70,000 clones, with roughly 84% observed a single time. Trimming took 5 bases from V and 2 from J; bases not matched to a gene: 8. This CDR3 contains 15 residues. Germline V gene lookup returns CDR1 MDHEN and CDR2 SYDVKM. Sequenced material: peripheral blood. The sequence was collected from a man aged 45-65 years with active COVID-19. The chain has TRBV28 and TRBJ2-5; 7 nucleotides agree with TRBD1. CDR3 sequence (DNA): TGTGCCAGCAGTCGACGACAGGGCCTACAAGAGACCCAGTACTTC. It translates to CASSRRQGLQETQYF.